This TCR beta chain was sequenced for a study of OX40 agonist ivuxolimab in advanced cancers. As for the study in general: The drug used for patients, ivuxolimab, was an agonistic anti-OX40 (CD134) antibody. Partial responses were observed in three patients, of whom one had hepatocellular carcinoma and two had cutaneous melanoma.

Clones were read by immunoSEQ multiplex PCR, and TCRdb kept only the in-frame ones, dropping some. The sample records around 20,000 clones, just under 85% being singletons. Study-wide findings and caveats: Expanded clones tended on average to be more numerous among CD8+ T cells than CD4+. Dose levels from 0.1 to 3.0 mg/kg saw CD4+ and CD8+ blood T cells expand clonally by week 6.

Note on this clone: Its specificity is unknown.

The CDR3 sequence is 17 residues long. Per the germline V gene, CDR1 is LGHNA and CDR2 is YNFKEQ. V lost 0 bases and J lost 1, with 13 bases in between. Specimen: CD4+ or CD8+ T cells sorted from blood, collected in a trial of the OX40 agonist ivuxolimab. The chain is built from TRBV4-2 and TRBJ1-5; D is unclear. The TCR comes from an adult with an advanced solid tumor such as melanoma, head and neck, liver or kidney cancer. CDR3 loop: CASSQDSSDVSNQPQHF. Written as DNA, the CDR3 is TGTGCCAGCAGCCAAGATTCGTCCGATGTGAGCAATCAGCCCCAGCATTTT.